The 12 T cell receptor beta chains below come from one sample, sequenced in a study of T cells in tumors after PD-1 blockade. The repertoire was sequenced with immunoSEQ multiplex PCR; TCRdb's copy has only in-frame clones and lacks some. This sample has roughly 25,000 clones, with 82% found just once. The material was PBMCs, obtained after anti-PD-1 treatment. These receptors were collected from a human donor with basal cell carcinoma.

This clone was seen only a few times. This chain joins TRBV30 and TRBJ2-2; no clear D gene. This CDR3 is 13 amino acids long. Germline V CDR1 and CDR2: GTSNPN, SVGIG (reference sequence). V gave up 0 bases and J gave up 2 bases, with 4 bases separating them. CDR3 coding DNA: TGTGCCTGGAGTGTAGATAACACCGGGGAGCTGTTTTTT. Translating gives CAWSVDNTGELFF.

V usage is TRBV6-6 and J usage is TRBJ1-1, with 7 nucleotides matching TRBD1. The CDR3 contains 15 residues. The V gene end was trimmed by 5 bases and the J gene end by 6 bases; junction bases not matched to a gene: 12. Germline CDR1 and CDR2: MNHNY and SVGAGI (reference sequence). The chain's CDR3 is CASSNRQGVGSEAFF. The CDR3 coding sequence is TGTGCCAGCAGTAATCGACAGGGTGTCGGGTCTGAAGCTTTCTTT.

The J gene is TRBJ2-1, the V gene TRBV5-1; 7 bases agree with TRBD2. J was trimmed by 4 bases and V by 2 bases; bases with no gene match: 6. The germline gives CDR1 SGHRS, CDR2 YFSETQ. This CDR3 has 15 residues. CDR3: CASSLSSGLYNEQFF. CDR3 coding DNA: TGCGCCAGCAGCTTATCGTCGGGACTATACAATGAGCAGTTCTTC.

The chain couples TRBV6-5 to TRBJ1-2, with D perhaps TRBD1 (5 bases). The CDR3 has 15 residues. V lost 7 bases and J lost 4, with 19 bases in between. Per the germline V gene, CDR1 is MNHEY and CDR2 is SVGAGI. The chain's CDR3 is CASILDGGNPYGYTF. CDR3 bases: TGTGCCAGCATTCTTGATGGGGGGAACCCCTATGGCTACACCTTC.

The chain combines TRBV27 with TRBJ1-6; 12 nucleotides line up with TRBD1. V shed 2 bases, J shed 10 bases, and the junction held 9 bases outside the gene matches. The CDR3 runs 17 residues. The germline gives CDR1 MNHEY, CDR2 SMNVEV (reference sequence). For the CDR3, the DNA is TGTGCCAGCAGTTTAAGGGGGACAGGGGGCGCGGGATCACCCCTCCACTTT. Translated, it gives CASSLRGTGGAGSPLHF.

The chain recombines TRBV9 with TRBJ1-1, with D unresolved. The CDR3 length is 14 residues. Trimming took 2 bases from V and 4 from J, leaving 12 bases between them. The V gene's germline CDR1 is SGDLS and CDR2 YYNGEE. CDR3 in DNA: TGTGCCAGCAGCGTCGGGCCCGACGGCACTGAAGCTTTCTTT. This codes for CASSVGPDGTEAFF.

The chain recombines TRBV9 with TRBJ2-3; possible D gene TRBD2, 6 bases. V was pared by 4 bases and J by 5 bases, with 14 bases between. The CDR3 covers 14 residues. Germline CDR1 reads SGDLS; CDR2 reads YYNGEE. The CDR3 sequence is CASSLARGIDTQYF. The CDR3 bases are TGTGCCAGCAGCCTCGCCCGGGGGATAGATACGCAGTATTTT.

The chain's CDR3 is CASSQGLARNQPQHF. The CDR3 DNA sequence: TGTGCCAGCAGCCAGGGCCTAGCTCGTAATCAGCCCCAGCATTTT. The rearrangement links TRBV7-9 to TRBJ1-5; maybe TRBD1 (5 bases). Looked up from germline, CDR1 is SEHNR and CDR2 is FQNEAQ (reference sequence). The CDR3 contains 15 residues. V was cut by 5 bases and J by 4 bases, with 15 bases left in between.

V and J are TRBV5-5 and TRBJ1-2; D is ambiguous. V shed 5 bases and J shed 4 bases, with 12 bases lying between them. The CDR3 runs to 13 residues. CDR1 and CDR2 (germline): SGHKS, YYEKEE (reference sequence). The CDR3 loop reads CASSKLGSYGYTF. The CDR3 region has the DNA TGTGCCAGCAGTAAGTTAGGGAGCTATGGCTACACCTTC.

This chain joins TRBV19 and TRBJ1-4, with D possibly being TRBD1 (5 bases). With 3 bases removed from V and 7 bases from J, the gap between germline ends came to 9 bases. The germline V gene has CDR1 LNHDA and CDR2 SQIVND (reference sequence). The CDR3 length is 13 residues. The CDR3 sequence is CASSIGGGEKLFF. CDR3 nucleotide sequence: TGTGCCAGTAGTATCGGCGGGGGTGAAAAACTGTTTTTT.

The CDR3 loop is CSASRSGSSYNSPLHF. CDR3 bases: TGCAGTGCTAGTCGTTCGGGGAGCTCCTATAATTCACCCCTCCACTTT. The chain uses TRBV20-1 and TRBJ1-6, with D unresolved. Per the germline V gene, CDR1 is DFQATT and CDR2 is SNEGSKA (reference sequence). This CDR3 contains 16 residues. V was pared by 3 bases and J by 0 bases, with 12 bases between.

This clone was seen a few times. The J gene is TRBJ2-5, the V gene TRBV12-3 or TRBV12-4, with D tentatively TRBD1 or TRBD2 (5 bases each). The ends were cut back, 8 bases at V and 3 bases at J, with 13 bases in the middle. The CDR3 runs to 13 residues. CDR3 region: CASVIGTEETQYF. In nucleotides, the CDR3 is TGTGCCAGCGTTATTGGGACGGAAGAGACCCAGTACTTC.